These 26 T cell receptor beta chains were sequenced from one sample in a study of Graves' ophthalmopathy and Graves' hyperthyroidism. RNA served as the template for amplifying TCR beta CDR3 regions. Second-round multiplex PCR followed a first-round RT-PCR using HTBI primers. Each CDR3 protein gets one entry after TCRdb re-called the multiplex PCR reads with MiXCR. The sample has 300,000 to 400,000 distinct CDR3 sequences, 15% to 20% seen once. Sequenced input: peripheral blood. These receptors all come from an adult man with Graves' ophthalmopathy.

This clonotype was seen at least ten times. DNA of the CDR3: TGTGCCTGGAGGGAAACCGGGGAGCTGTTTTTT. As protein: CAWRETGELFF. This chain connects TRBV30 to TRBJ2-2; D not resolved. The V gene lost 3 bases and the J gene lost 5 bases, with 4 bases spanning the gap. CDR3 length: 11 residues. Germline V CDR1 and CDR2: GTSNPN, SVGIG (reference sequence).

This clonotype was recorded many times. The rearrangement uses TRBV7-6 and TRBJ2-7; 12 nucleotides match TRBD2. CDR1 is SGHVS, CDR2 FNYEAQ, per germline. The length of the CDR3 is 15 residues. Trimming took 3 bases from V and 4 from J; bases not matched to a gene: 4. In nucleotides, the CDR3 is TGTGCCAGCAGCTTCGGACTAGCGGGATTTTACGAGCAGTACTTC. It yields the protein CASSFGLAGFYEQYF. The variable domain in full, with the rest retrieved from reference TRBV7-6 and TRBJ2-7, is GAGVSQSPRYKVTKRGQDVALRCDPISGHVSLYWYRQALGQGPEFLTYFNYEAQQDKSGLPNDRFSAERPEGSISTLTIQRTEQRDSAMYRCASSFGLAGFYEQYFGPGTRLTVT.

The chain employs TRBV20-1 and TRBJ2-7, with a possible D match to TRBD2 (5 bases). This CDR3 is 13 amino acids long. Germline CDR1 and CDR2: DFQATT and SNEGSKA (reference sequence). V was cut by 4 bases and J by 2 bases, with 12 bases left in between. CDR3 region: CSATSGSAYEQYF. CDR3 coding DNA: TGCAGTGCTACAAGCGGCTCGGCCTACGAGCAGTACTTC.

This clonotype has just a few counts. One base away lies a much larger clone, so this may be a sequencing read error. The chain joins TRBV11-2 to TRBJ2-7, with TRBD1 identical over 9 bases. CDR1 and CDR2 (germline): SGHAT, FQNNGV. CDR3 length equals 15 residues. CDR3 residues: CVSSLGQGSTYEQYF. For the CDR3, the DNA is TGTGTCAGCAGCTTAGGACAGGGGAGTACCTACGAGCAGTACTTC.

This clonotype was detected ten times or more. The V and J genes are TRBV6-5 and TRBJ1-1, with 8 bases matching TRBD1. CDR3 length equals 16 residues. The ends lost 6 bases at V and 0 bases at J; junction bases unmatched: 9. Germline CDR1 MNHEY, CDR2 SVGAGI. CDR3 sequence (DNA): TGTGCCAGCAGCGGATTCATCAGGGGGCTGAACACTGAAGCTTTCTTT. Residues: CASSGFIRGLNTEAFF.

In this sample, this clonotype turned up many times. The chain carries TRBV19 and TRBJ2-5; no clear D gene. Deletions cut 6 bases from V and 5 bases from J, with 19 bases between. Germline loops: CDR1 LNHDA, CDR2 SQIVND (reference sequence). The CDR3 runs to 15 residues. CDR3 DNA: TGTGCCAGTAGCCAAGGATCCGGGCCGCGGGAGACCCAGTACTTC. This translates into CASSQGSGPRETQYF.

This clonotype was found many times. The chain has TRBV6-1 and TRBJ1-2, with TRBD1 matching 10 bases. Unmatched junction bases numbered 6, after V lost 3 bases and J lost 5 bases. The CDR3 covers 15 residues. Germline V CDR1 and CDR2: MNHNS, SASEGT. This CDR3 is CASSDLRQGAYGYTF. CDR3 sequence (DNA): TGTGCCAGCAGTGACCTGAGACAGGGGGCTTATGGCTACACCTTC.

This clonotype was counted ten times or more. The CDR3 bases are TGCGCCAGCAGCCAAGATGGGGGCTACGAGCAGTACTTC. Protein: CASSQDGGYEQYF. The chain carries TRBV4-1 and TRBJ2-7, with D perhaps TRBD1 or TRBD2 (5 bases each). The length of the CDR3 is 13 residues. V lost 0 bases and J 3 bases, leaving 6 bases between the germline ends. Germline V gene lookup returns CDR1 MGHRA and CDR2 YSYEKL.

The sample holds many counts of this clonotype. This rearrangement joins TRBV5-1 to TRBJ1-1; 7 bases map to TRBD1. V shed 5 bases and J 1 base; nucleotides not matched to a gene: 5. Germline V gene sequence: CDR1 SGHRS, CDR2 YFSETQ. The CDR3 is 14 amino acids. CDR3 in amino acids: CASRARQGNTEAFF. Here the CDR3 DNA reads TGCGCCAGCAGGGCTAGACAGGGGAACACTGAAGCTTTCTTT.

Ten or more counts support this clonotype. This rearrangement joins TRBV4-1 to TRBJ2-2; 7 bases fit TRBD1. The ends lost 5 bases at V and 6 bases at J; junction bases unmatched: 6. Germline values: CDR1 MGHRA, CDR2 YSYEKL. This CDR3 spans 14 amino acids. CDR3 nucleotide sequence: TGCGCCAGCAGCTCGTCCCAGGGGGCCGGGGAGCTGTTTTTT. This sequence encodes CASSSSQGAGELFF.

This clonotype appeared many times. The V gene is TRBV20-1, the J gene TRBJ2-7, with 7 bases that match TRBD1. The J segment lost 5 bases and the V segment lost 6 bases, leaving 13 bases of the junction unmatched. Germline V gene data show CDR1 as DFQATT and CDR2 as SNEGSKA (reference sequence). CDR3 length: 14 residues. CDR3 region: CSAKDRKKLDEQYF. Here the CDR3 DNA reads TGCAGTGCAAAGGACAGGAAGAAGTTAGACGAGCAGTACTTC.

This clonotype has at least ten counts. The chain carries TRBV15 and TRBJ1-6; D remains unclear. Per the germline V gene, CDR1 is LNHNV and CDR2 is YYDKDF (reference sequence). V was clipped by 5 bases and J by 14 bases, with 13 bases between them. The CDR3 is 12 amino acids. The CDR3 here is CATSHGDPTLHF. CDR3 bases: TGTGCCACCAGCCACGGGGATCCCACCCTCCACTTT. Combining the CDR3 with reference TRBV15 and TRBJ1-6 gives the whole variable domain DAMVIQNPRYQVTQFGKPVTLSCSQTLNHNVMYWYQQKSSQAPKLLFHYYDKDFNNEADTPDNFQSRRPNTSFCFLDIRSPGLGDTAMYLCATSHGDPTLHFGNGTRLTVT.

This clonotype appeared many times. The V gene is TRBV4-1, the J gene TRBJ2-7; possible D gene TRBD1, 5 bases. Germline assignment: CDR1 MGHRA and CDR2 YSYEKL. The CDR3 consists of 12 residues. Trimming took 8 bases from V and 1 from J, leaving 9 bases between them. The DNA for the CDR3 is TGCGCCAGCGGTGGACAATCCTACGAGCAGTACTTC. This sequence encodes CASGGQSYEQYF.

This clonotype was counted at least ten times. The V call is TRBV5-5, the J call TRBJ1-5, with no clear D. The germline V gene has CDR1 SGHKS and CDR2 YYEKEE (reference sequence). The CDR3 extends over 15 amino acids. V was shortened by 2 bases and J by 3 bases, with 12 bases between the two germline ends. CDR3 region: CASSFSGVNNQPQHF. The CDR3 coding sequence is TGTGCCAGCAGCTTTTCTGGGGTAAACAATCAGCCCCAGCATTTT.

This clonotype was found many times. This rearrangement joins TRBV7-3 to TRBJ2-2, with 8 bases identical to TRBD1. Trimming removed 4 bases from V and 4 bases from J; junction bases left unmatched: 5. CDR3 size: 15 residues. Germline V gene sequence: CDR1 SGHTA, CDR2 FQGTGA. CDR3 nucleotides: TGTGCCAGCAGCTCTCAGGGGGCCGGCACCGGGGAGCTGTTTTTT. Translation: CASSSQGAGTGELFF.

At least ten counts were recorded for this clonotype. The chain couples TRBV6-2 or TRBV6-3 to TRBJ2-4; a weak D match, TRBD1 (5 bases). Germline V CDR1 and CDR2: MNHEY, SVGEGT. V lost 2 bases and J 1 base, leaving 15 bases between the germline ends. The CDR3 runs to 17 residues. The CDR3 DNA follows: TGTGCCAGCAGTTACGCCGAGTTTAAGGGGGCCAAAAACATTCAGTACTTC. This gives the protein CASSYAEFKGAKNIQYF.

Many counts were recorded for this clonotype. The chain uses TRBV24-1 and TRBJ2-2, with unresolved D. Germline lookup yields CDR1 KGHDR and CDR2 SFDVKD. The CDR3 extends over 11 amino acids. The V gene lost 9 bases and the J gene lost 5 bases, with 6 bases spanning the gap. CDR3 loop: CATHDTGELFF. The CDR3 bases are TGTGCCACCCACGATACCGGGGAGCTGTTTTTT.

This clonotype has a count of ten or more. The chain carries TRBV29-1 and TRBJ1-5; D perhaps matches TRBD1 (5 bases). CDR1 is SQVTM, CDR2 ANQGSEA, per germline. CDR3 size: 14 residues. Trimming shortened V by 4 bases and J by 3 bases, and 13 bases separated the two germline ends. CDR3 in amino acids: CSVGGTDHNQPQHF. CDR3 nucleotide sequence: TGCAGCGTTGGGGGGACCGACCACAATCAGCCCCAGCATTTT.

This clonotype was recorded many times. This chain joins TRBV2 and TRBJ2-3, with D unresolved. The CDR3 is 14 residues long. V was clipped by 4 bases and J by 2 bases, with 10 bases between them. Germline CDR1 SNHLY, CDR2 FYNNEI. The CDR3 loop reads CASSVFRATDTQYF. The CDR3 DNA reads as TGTGCCAGCAGTGTTTTTCGGGCCACAGATACGCAGTATTTT.

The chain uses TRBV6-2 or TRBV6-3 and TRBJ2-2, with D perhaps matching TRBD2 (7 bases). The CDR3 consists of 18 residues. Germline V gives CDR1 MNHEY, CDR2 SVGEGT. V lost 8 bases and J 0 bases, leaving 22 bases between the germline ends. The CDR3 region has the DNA TGTGCCAGCCCAGGGGACAACTCGGCGGGGGCGAACACCGGGGAGCTGTTTTTT. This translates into CASPGDNSAGANTGELFF.

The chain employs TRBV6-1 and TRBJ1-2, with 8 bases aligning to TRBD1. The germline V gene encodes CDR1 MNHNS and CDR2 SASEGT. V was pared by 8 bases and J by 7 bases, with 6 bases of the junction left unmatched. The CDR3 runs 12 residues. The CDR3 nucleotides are TGTGCCAGCGACGGACAGGGCGGTGGCTACACCTTC. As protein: CASDGQGGGYTF.

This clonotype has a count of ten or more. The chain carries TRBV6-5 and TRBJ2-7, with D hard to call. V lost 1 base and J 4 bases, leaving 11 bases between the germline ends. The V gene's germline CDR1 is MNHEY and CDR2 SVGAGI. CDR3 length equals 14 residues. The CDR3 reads CASSYLDGSYEQYF. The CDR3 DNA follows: TGTGCCAGCAGTTACTTGGACGGAAGTTACGAGCAGTACTTC.

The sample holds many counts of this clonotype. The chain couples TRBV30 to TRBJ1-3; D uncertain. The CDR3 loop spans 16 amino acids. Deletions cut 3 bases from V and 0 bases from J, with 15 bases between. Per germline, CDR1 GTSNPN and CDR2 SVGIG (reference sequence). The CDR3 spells CAWRYRFGISGNTIYF. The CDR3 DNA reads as TGTGCCTGGAGATACAGATTTGGGATCTCTGGAAACACCATATATTTT.

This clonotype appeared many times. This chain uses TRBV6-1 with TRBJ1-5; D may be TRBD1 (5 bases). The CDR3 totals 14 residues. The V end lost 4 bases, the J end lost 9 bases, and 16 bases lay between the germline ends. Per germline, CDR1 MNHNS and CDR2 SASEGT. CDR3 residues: CASSGRGGEGPQHF. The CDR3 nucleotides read TGTGCCAGCAGTGGTCGTGGGGGAGAGGGGCCCCAGCATTTT.

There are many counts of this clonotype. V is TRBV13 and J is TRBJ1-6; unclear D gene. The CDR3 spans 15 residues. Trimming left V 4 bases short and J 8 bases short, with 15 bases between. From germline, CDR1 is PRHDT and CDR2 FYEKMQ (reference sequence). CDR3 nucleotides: TGTGCCAGCAGCTCCGACACAAGTGGAGATTCACCCCTCCACTTT. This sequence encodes CASSSDTSGDSPLHF.

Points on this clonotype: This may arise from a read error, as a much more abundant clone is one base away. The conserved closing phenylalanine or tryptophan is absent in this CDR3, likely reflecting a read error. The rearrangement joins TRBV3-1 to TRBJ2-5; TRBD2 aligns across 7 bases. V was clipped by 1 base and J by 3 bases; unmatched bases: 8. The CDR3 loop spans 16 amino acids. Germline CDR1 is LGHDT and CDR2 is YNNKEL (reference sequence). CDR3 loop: CASSQGNRLAEETQYL. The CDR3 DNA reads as TGTGCCAGCAGCCAAGGGAATCGGCTAGCGGAAGAGACCCAGTACCTC.